The next 20 T cell receptor beta chains were all read from a single sample in a study of technical replicates of blood from a few donors. Profiled with immunoSEQ multiplex PCR; TCRdb holds only in-frame clones, not every one. The sample gives about 74,000 clones, 95% of which show up once; around 0.24% is in the top ten. The sequenced sample consisted of T cells isolated from PBMCs. These receptors came from a human donor in good health.

The genes are TRBV11-2 and TRBJ2-7; D is unclear. The CDR3 sequence is 12 residues long. CDR1 is SGHAT, CDR2 FQNNGV, per germline. V lost 3 bases, J lost 0 bases, and 3 bases lay in between. The CDR3 DNA reads as TGTGCCAGCAGCTTGAGCTCCTACGAGCAGTACTTC. It encodes CASSLSSYEQYF.

The CDR3 loop is CASSETGQTYEQYF. CDR3 nucleotides: TGTGCCAGCAGTGAGACAGGCCAAACCTACGAGCAGTACTTC. The chain joins TRBV6-4 to TRBJ2-7; D may be TRBD1 (6 bases). V shed 3 bases and J shed 2 bases, with 11 bases lying between them. CDR1 is MRHNA, CDR2 SNTAGT, per germline. The CDR3 contains 14 residues.

This clone was seen a few times. This chain links TRBV4-1 with TRBJ2-7; the D gene is possibly TRBD2 (6 bases). Trimming removed 4 bases from V and 2 bases from J, with 21 bases in between. The CDR3 length is 17 residues. Germline-derived CDR1 and CDR2 are MGHRA and YSYEKL. The CDR3 DNA reads as TGCGCCAGCAGCCTCCTGGGAGTGGCGGGAAGCACCTACGAGCAGTACTTC. This translates into CASSLLGVAGSTYEQYF.

The rearrangement links TRBV14 to TRBJ1-1; the D is unclear. V lost 2 bases and J lost 3, with 7 bases in between. CDR3 length equals 13 residues. CDR1 SGHDN and CDR2 FVKESK come from the germline V gene. The CDR3: CASSQLIDTEAFF. The DNA of the CDR3 is TGTGCCAGCAGCCAACTGATAGACACTGAAGCTTTCTTT.

V and J are TRBV28 and TRBJ2-1; possible D gene TRBD1, 6 bases. The CDR3 length is 14 residues. Germline CDR1 reads MDHEN; CDR2 reads SYDVKM. The germline V and J ends were trimmed by 6 bases and 6 bases, with 15 bases remaining between them. The chain's CDR3 is CASSGQKSGNEQFF. CDR3 nucleotides: TGTGCCAGCAGCGGACAGAAGAGCGGCAATGAGCAGTTCTTC. The full variable domain, with the rest looked up from reference TRBV28 and TRBJ2-1, is DVKVTQSSRYLVKRTGEKVFLECVQDMDHENMFWYRQDPGLGLRLIYFSYDVKMKEKGDIPEGYSVSREKKERFSLILESASTNQTSMYLCASSGQKSGNEQFFGPGTRLTVL.

The rearrangement links TRBV4-1 to TRBJ2-2; TRBD2 matches 7 bases. The CDR3 spans 15 residues. J gave up 6 bases and V 2 bases, and 6 bases lay outside the gene matches. Germline CDR1 and CDR2: MGHRA and YSYEKL. CDR3 DNA: TGCGCCAGCAGCCAAAGGACTAGTGGTGCCGGGGAGCTGTTTTTT. Translated: CASSQRTSGAGELFF.

The chain carries TRBV6-1 and TRBJ1-3, with D tentatively TRBD1 (6 bases). The V end lost 8 bases, the J end lost 0 bases, and 8 bases lay between the germline ends. This CDR3 is 13 amino acids long. Germline V gives CDR1 MNHNS, CDR2 SASEGT. In DNA form, the CDR3 reads TGTGCCAGCCGGACAGTCTCTGGAAACACCATATATTTT. This translates into CASRTVSGNTIYF.

This clone was detected only once. V usage is TRBV7-8 and J usage is TRBJ2-2; TRBD2 agrees at 11 bases. The CDR3 consists of 16 residues. Trimming removed 4 bases from V and 5 bases from J; junction bases left unmatched: 6. From germline, CDR1 is SGHVS and CDR2 FQNEAQ. This chain's CDR3 is CASSYTSGGRTGELFF. In nucleotides, the CDR3 is TGTGCCAGCAGCTACACTAGCGGGGGAAGGACCGGGGAGCTGTTTTTT. Filled out from reference TRBV7-8 and TRBJ2-2, the complete variable domain reads GAGVSQSPRYKVAKRGQDVALRCDPISGHVSLFWYQQALGQGPEFLTYFQNEAQLDKSGLPSDRFFAERPEGSVSTLKIQRTQQEDSAVYLCASSYTSGGRTGELFFGEGSRLTVL.

The gene calls are TRBV2 and TRBJ1-2; D gene uncertain. CDR3 size: 11 residues. CDR1 is SNHLY, CDR2 FYNNEI, per germline. V was clipped by 5 bases and J by 6 bases, with 7 bases between them. DNA for the CDR3: TGTGCCAGCAGTCCAACGGATGGCTACACCTTC. This translates into CASSPTDGYTF.

The chain is built from TRBV7-3 and TRBJ2-7, with D possibly matching TRBD2 (5 bases). V was shortened by 2 bases and J by 3 bases, with 8 bases between the two germline ends. The germline gives CDR1 SGHTA, CDR2 FQGTGA. The CDR3 runs 13 residues. The CDR3, as DNA: TGTGCCAGCAGCTTAGGCCGGGACTACGAGCAGTACTTC. It specifies CASSLGRDYEQYF.

This clone came up once. The chain combines TRBV18 with TRBJ2-3, with TRBD2 as a possible D gene (6 bases). V lost 3 bases and J lost 2, with 12 bases in between. The CDR3 length is 15 residues. Germline values: CDR1 KGHSH, CDR2 LQKENI. CDR3 bases: TGTGCCAGCTCACCTGCCGGGAGCACCACAGATACGCAGTATTTT. This translates into CASSPAGSTTDTQYF.

The V call is TRBV7-2, the J call TRBJ1-2; the D is unclear. Germline assignment: CDR1 SGHTA and CDR2 FQGNSA. The CDR3 is 13 amino acids. Between the trimmed V and J ends, which lost 0 bases and 7 bases, there was a span of 9 bases. The CDR3 protein is CASSLAQAGGYTF. CDR3 nucleotides: TGTGCCAGCAGCTTAGCGCAGGCCGGTGGCTACACCTTC.

The V call is TRBV28, the J call TRBJ2-1; D may be TRBD2 (6 bases). The CDR3 covers 15 residues. Trimming took 2 bases from V and 8 from J, leaving 16 bases between them. Germline V gene sequence: CDR1 MDHEN, CDR2 SYDVKM. The CDR3 coding sequence is TGTGCCAGCAGTTTACATGGCGGAGGGTTGGATGAGCAGTTCTTC. Encoded protein: CASSLHGGGLDEQFF.

This clone appeared a single time. The gene calls are TRBV19 and TRBJ2-7, with a tentative D call TRBD1 (7 bases). The CDR3 contains 16 residues. Germline V CDR1 and CDR2: LNHDA, SQIVND (reference sequence). The V end was cut by 4 bases, the J end by 0 bases, with 16 bases between. The DNA for the CDR3 is TGTGCCAGTAGTAGGGGACTCCGGGACAGCTCCTACGAGCAGTACTTC. Translated: CASSRGLRDSSYEQYF.

This rearrangement joins TRBV27 to TRBJ2-1; tentatively, D is TRBD1 (5 bases). Germline V lookup: CDR1 MNHEY, CDR2 SMNVEV (reference sequence). V shed 5 bases and J shed 9 bases, with 14 bases lying between them. The length of the CDR3 is 13 residues. The CDR3: CASSRQLGSEQFF. CDR3 sequence (DNA): TGTGCCAGCAGTCGACAGCTGGGCAGTGAGCAGTTCTTC.

The chain couples TRBV4-2 to TRBJ2-7; possibly TRBD2 for D (5 bases). Germline lookup yields CDR1 LGHNA and CDR2 YNFKEQ. CDR3 length: 15 amino acids. Trimming removed 0 bases from V and 0 bases from J, with 9 bases in between. Here the CDR3 DNA reads TGTGCCAGCAGCCAAGATATGAGGGACTCCTACGAGCAGTACTTC. The encoded protein is CASSQDMRDSYEQYF.

This clone was seen only once. The rearrangement joins TRBV5-4 to TRBJ2-1; 7 bases agree with TRBD2. The V and J ends lost 4 bases and 0 bases, in that order; junction bases with no gene match: 7. In germline, CDR1 is SGHNT, CDR2 YYREEE (reference sequence). The CDR3 is 16 residues long. The chain's CDR3 is CASSPRGGSSYNEQFF. CDR3 nucleotides: TGTGCCAGCAGCCCCCGGGGCGGGAGCTCCTACAATGAGCAGTTCTTC.

The V and J genes are TRBV30 and TRBJ2-2, with 8 bases fitting TRBD1. The CDR3 is made up of 13 amino acids. Per the germline V gene, CDR1 is GTSNPN and CDR2 is SVGIG (reference sequence). V shed 3 bases, J shed 8 bases, and the junction held 5 bases outside the gene matches. The DNA for the CDR3 is TGTGCCTGGAGCCACAGGGGGACTGGGGAGCTGTTTTTT. This codes for CAWSHRGTGELFF.

In nucleotides, the CDR3 is TGTGCCAGTAGTATAGCTGGACTAGCGGACTACAATGAGCAGTTCTTC. Its protein is CASSIAGLADYNEQFF. V and J are TRBV19 and TRBJ2-1, with 10 bases identical to TRBD2. After removal of 1 base from V and 3 bases from J, the junction contained 3 bases not matched to a gene. CDR1 is LNHDA, CDR2 SQIVND, per germline (reference sequence). The CDR3 length is 16 residues.

The chain recombines TRBV28 with TRBJ2-7, with 9 positions matching TRBD1. With V trimmed by 6 bases and J by 7 bases, 10 bases remained unmatched. The CDR3 runs to 14 residues. Germline assignment: CDR1 MDHEN and CDR2 SYDVKM. The CDR3 sequence: CASSPLGQGREQYF. DNA for the CDR3: TGTGCCAGCAGCCCTCTTGGACAGGGGCGGGAGCAGTACTTC.